These 19 T cell receptor beta chains originate from one sample sequenced in a study of beta chain features in type 1 diabetes (dated by TCRdb to the late 2010s). What the study reported, not specific to this receptor: Type 1 diabetes patients showed a moderate but significant shortening of TCRB CDR3 length in all four CD4+ subsets.

Their antigens remain unidentified. Libraries came from the immunoSEQ multiplex PCR assay. The entire isolated RNA was reverse transcribed using the High Capacity cDNA Reverse Transcription Kit, and thus expressed TCRB transcripts were sequenced. TCRdb retrieved this table from immuneACCESS and kept in-frame rearrangements only. Not all clones are present; in checked studies, unresolved V genes account for under half, and no reason is known for the remainder. The sample profile shows around 130,000 clones; around 17% of them were found once. The leading ten clones occupy approximately 2.3% of the sample. Sample: central memory CD4+ T cells from blood. These receptors were taken from a man aged 25-40 years with type 1 diabetes.

This clone was counted at least ten times. The chain employs TRBV7-2 and TRBJ2-5; D is unclear. Per germline, CDR1 SGHTA and CDR2 FQGNSA. The CDR3 totals 13 residues. With 1 base removed from V and 1 base from J, the gap between germline ends came to 4 bases. The CDR3 sequence is CASSLVVQETQYF. The CDR3 coding sequence is TGTGCCAGCAGCTTAGTTGTCCAAGAGACCCAGTACTTC.

The chain links TRBV5-4 to TRBJ1-2; no clear D. The CDR3 is 11 residues long. V lost 3 bases and J lost 6, with 6 bases in between. CDR1 is SGHNT and CDR2 is YYREEE in the germline V gene (reference sequence). CDR3 loop: CASSSRDGYTF. The CDR3 DNA sequence: TGTGCCAGCAGCTCCCGGGATGGCTACACCTTC.

The V call is TRBV29-1, the J call TRBJ2-1, with 7 bases that match TRBD1. This CDR3 is built from 15 residues. After removal of 1 base from V and 0 bases from J, the junction contained 3 bases not matched to a gene. Germline values: CDR1 SQVTM, CDR2 ANQGSEA. The CDR3 sequence: CSVEGPGGSYNEQFF. The CDR3 DNA follows: TGCAGCGTTGAAGGCCCAGGGGGCTCCTACAATGAGCAGTTCTTC.

This sequence joins TRBV6-5 and TRBJ2-3; D is possibly TRBD2 (6 bases). The CDR3 totals 15 residues. Trimming left V 6 bases short and J 3 bases short, with 16 bases between. CDR1 is MNHEY, CDR2 SVGAGI, per germline. Written as DNA, the CDR3 is TGTGCCAGCAGCCGCCGGGACTGGGGGACAGATACGCAGTATTTT. Encoded protein: CASSRRDWGTDTQYF.

This clone has just a few counts. This sequence joins TRBV29-1 and TRBJ2-7, with a possible D match to TRBD2 (5 bases). Germline V lookup: CDR1 SQVTM, CDR2 ANQGSEA. The CDR3 is 13 residues long. Trimming removed 7 bases at V and 2 bases at J, with 15 bases between. As DNA, the CDR3 is TGCAGCGCTGGGGAGCCTAATACCTACGAGCAGTACTTC. Its translation: CSAGEPNTYEQYF.

The chain is built from TRBV29-1 and TRBJ1-1, with D perhaps TRBD1 (6 bases). Germline lookup yields CDR1 SQVTM and CDR2 ANQGSEA. V lost 8 bases to trimming and J lost 1 base, with 11 bases between them. The CDR3 is 12 amino acids. The CDR3 DNA reads as TGCAGCCCGGGACACCCGAACACTGAAGCTTTCTTT. Translated, it gives CSPGHPNTEAFF.

To note about this clone: A much larger clone lies a single base off, so this may be a read error. This sequence joins TRBV5-6 and TRBJ2-7, with 9 bases aligning to TRBD1. Trimming at V came to 4 bases and at J to 2 bases, leaving 10 bases not matched to a gene. Germline values: CDR1 SGHDT, CDR2 YYEEEE. The CDR3 is 16 amino acids. The CDR3 DNA reads TGTGCCAGCAGCGCTTTCCGGGACAGGGAAACCTACGAGCAGTACTTC. Translated: CASSAFRDRETYEQYF.

This chain links TRBV6-5 with TRBJ2-7; D may be TRBD1 (6 bases). CDR3 length equals 13 residues. The V end was cut by 6 bases, the J end by 4 bases, with 13 bases between. In germline, CDR1 is MNHEY, CDR2 SVGAGI. CDR3 amino acids: CASRNSQGYEQYF. The CDR3 nucleotides read TGTGCCAGCAGAAACAGTCAGGGGTACGAGCAGTACTTC.

The chain uses TRBV10-3 and TRBJ1-4; D is perhaps TRBD1 (5 bases). V was shortened by 4 bases and J by 5 bases, with 11 bases between the two germline ends. Germline V gene sequence: CDR1 ENHRY, CDR2 SYGVKD. The CDR3 covers 14 residues. Written as DNA, the CDR3 is TGTGCCATCAGTGGGCAGGGCGACAATGAAAAACTGTTTTTT. Amino acid sequence: CAISGQGDNEKLFF.

The rearrangement links TRBV29-1 to TRBJ2-2; the D gene is possibly TRBD2 (6 bases). Germline V gene lookup returns CDR1 SQVTM and CDR2 ANQGSEA. Trimming stripped 3 bases from V and 3 bases from J, with 8 bases between. This CDR3 has 13 amino acids. The CDR3 region is CSVDTGDTGELFF. The CDR3, as DNA: TGCAGCGTTGACACGGGGGACACCGGGGAGCTGTTTTTT.

This clone was counted between two and nine times. V gene TRBV29-1 combines with J gene TRBJ1-2, with D maybe TRBD1 (5 bases). The CDR3 length is 12 residues. Germline CDR1 reads SQVTM; CDR2 reads ANQGSEA. V was cut by 1 base and J by 4 bases, with 7 bases left in between. The CDR3 DNA reads TGCAGCGTTGAAGGACAGTTCTATGGCTACACCTTC. It codes for CSVEGQFYGYTF. The complete variable domain, with remaining parts taken from reference TRBV29-1 and TRBJ1-2, reads SAVISQKPSRDICQRGTSLTIQCQVDSQVTMMFWYRQQPGQSLTLIATANQGSEATYESGFVIDKFPISRPNLTFSTLTVSNMSPEDSSIYLCSVEGQFYGYTFGSGTRLTVV.

This clone was detected only a few times. The chain is built from TRBV6-5 and TRBJ2-1; D call uncertain. The CDR3 sequence is 14 residues long. The V gene lost 2 bases and the J gene lost 7 bases, with 12 bases spanning the gap. The V gene's germline CDR1 is MNHEY and CDR2 SVGAGI. The CDR3 reads CASSYVGRTNEQFF. CDR3 DNA sequence: TGTGCCAGCAGTTACGTCGGTAGAACGAATGAGCAGTTCTTC.

V usage is TRBV7-6 and J usage is TRBJ1-2; D not certain. The CDR3 has 13 amino acids. Germline lookup yields CDR1 SGHVS and CDR2 FNYEAQ. Trimming cost V 1 base and J 7 bases, with 10 bases left between them. The CDR3 DNA is TGTGCCAGCAGCTTAGAACGCGACGCTGGCTACACCTTC. This sequence encodes CASSLERDAGYTF.

This CDR3 reads CSAKGNEQYF. The CDR3 region has the DNA TGCAGTGCTAAGGGGAACGAGCAGTACTTC. The chain links TRBV20-1 to TRBJ2-7, with a possible D match to TRBD1 (5 bases). The CDR3 covers 10 residues. CDR1 is DFQATT, CDR2 SNEGSKA, per germline (reference sequence). The ends were cut back, 4 bases at V and 5 bases at J, with 6 bases in the middle.

In this sample, this clone is medium-sized. The chain joins TRBV25-1 to TRBJ2-3, with no clear D. Germline V lookup: CDR1 MGHDK, CDR2 SYGVNS. The CDR3 length is 14 residues. V lost 4 bases and J 5 bases, leaving 13 bases between the germline ends. CDR3: CASSGPRQGDTQYF. The CDR3, as DNA: TGTGCCAGCAGTGGCCCAAGACAAGGAGATACGCAGTATTTT.

This clone was seen more than once but under ten times. CDR3 nucleotide sequence: TGCGCCAGCAGCTTGGGACCGACGGGACAGGGGGTCGTCTATGGCTACACCTTC. Protein sequence: CASSLGPTGQGVVYGYTF. The chain links TRBV5-1 to TRBJ1-2; TRBD1 matches at 11 bases. The CDR3 runs to 18 residues. Looked up from germline, CDR1 is SGHRS and CDR2 is YFSETQ. Trimming removed 0 bases from V and 4 bases from J; junction bases left unmatched: 11.

This chain uses TRBV5-1 with TRBJ2-7; TRBD1 agrees at 10 bases. Losses at the gene ends were 5 bases for V and 4 bases for J; bases not matched to a gene: 9. Germline CDR1 and CDR2: SGHRS and YFSETQ. The CDR3 is 15 residues long. The CDR3 here is CASRTQDRGHYEQYF. CDR3 sequence (DNA): TGCGCCAGCAGAACACAAGACAGGGGGCATTACGAGCAGTACTTC.

In DNA form, the CDR3 reads TGTGCCAGCAGCGACAGGGGCTCTGGGGCCAACGTCCTGACTTTC. This sequence encodes CASSDRGSGANVLTF. This chain connects TRBV5-4 to TRBJ2-6, with 8 nucleotides matching TRBD1. After removal of 4 bases from V and 0 bases from J, the junction contained 0 bases not matched to a gene. There are 15 residues in the CDR3. Germline V gene data show CDR1 as SGHNT and CDR2 as YYREEE (reference sequence).

The J gene is TRBJ1-5, the V gene TRBV15; 8 bases match TRBD1. Trimming took 0 bases from V and 12 from J; bases not matched to a gene: 7. The CDR3 length is 14 residues. Germline loops: CDR1 LNHNV, CDR2 YYDKDF (reference sequence). The CDR3 coding sequence is TGTGCCACCAGCAGAGATGCTGGACAGGGTAGCCAGCATTTT. Translated, it gives CATSRDAGQGSQHF.